This T cell receptor beta chain was identified in a study of blood T cell repertoires in COVID-19. On the study more broadly: T cells, B-cell-depleted T cells, or PBMCs supplied cDNA or gDNA.

Per the study methods: It was from reference gene primer amplification that nucleated cell counts were estimated. Here immunoSEQ multiplex PCR was the method, and the copy in TCRdb shows in-frame clones only, minus some. The V and J calls and the clone size are those of that table, but D and trimming were determined from the DNA. The profile shows roughly 120,000 clones, around 80% of them singletons. The sequenced sample consisted of peripheral blood. The sequence came from a man between 65 and 85 years old with acute or convalescent COVID-19.

Here the CDR3 DNA reads TGTGCCAGCAGCGACAGGGATGCAAAACTGTTTTTT. Residues: CASSDRDAKLFF. The chain joins TRBV12-3 or TRBV12-4 to TRBJ1-4, with 7 nucleotides matching TRBD1. This CDR3 comprises 12 residues. V was clipped by 6 bases and J by 10 bases; unmatched bases: 5.